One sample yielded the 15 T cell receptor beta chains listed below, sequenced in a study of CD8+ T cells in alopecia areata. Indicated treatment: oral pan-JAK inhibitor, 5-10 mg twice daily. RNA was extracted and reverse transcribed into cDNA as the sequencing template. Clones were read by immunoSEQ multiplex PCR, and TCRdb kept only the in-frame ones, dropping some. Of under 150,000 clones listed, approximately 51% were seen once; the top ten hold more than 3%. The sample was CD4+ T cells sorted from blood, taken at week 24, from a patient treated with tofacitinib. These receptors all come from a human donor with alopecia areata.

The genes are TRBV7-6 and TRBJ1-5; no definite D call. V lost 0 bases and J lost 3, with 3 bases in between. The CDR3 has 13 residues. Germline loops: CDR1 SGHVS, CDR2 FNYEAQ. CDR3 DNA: TGTGCCAGCAGCTTAGCGTCCAATCAGCCCCAGCATTTT. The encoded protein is CASSLASNQPQHF.

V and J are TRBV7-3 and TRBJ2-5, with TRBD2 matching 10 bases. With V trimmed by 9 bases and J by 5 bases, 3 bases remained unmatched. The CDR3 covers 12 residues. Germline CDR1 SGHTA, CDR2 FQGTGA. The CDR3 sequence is CASTSGEETQYF. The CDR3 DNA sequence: TGTGCCAGTACTAGCGGGGAGGAGACCCAGTACTTC. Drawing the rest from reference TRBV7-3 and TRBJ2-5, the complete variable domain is GAGVSQTPSNKVTEKGKYVELRCDPISGHTALYWYRQSLGQGPEFLIYFQGTGAADDSGLPNDRFFAVRPEGSVSTLKIQRTERGDSAVYLCASTSGEETQYFGPGTRLLVL.

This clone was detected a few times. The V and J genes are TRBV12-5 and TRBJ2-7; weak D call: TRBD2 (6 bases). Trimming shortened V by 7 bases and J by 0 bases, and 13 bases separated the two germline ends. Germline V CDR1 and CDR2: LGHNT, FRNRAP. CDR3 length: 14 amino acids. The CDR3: CASAYASDSYEQYF. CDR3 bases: TGTGCTAGTGCCTATGCTAGCGACTCCTACGAGCAGTACTTC.

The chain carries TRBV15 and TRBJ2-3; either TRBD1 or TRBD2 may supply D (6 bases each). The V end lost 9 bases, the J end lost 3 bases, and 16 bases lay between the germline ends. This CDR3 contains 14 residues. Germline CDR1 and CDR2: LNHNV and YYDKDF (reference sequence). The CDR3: CATNKGGRTDTQYF. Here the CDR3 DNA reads TGTGCCACTAATAAGGGGGGCAGGACAGATACGCAGTATTTT.

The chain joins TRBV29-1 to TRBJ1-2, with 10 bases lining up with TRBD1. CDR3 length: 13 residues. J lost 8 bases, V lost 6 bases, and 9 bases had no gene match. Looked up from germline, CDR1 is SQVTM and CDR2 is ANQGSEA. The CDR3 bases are TGCAGCGTGGTGCCGGGACAGGGGTTGGGCTACACCTTC. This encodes CSVVPGQGLGYTF. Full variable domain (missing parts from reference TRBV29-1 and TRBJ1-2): SAVISQKPSRDICQRGTSLTIQCQVDSQVTMMFWYRQQPGQSLTLIATANQGSEATYESGFVIDKFPISRPNLTFSTLTVSNMSPEDSSIYLCSVVPGQGLGYTFGSGTRLTVV.

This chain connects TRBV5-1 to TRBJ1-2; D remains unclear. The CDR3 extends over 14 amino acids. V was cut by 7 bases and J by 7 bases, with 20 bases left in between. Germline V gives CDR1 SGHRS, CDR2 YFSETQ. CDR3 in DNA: TGCGCCAGCTCTAAGGACGGCCTGAATTCTGGCTACACCTTC. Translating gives CASSKDGLNSGYTF.

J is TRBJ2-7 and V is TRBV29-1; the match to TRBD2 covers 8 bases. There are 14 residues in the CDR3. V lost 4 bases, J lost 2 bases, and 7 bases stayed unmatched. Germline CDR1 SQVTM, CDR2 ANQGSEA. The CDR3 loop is CSVAGRGDPYEQYF. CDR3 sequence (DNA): TGCAGCGTTGCAGGGCGGGGGGACCCCTACGAGCAGTACTTC.

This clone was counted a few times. The CDR3 loop reads CASQPGTGISGGYTF. In DNA form, the CDR3 reads TGCGCCAGCCAACCCGGAACAGGGATTTCGGGTGGCTACACCTTC. V is TRBV4-1 and J is TRBJ1-2; possible D gene TRBD1, 6 bases. The CDR3 runs to 15 residues. Germline V CDR1 and CDR2: MGHRA, YSYEKL. With 8 bases removed from V and 7 bases from J, the gap between germline ends came to 23 bases.

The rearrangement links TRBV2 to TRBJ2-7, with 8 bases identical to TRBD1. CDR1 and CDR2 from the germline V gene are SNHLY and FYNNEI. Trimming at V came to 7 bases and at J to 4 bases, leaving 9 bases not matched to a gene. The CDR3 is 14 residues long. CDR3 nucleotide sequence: TGTGCCAGCACCACACAGGGGGTGCTTTACGAGCAGTACTTC. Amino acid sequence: CASTTQGVLYEQYF. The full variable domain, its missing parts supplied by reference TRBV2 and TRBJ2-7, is EPEVTQTPSHQVTQMGQEVILRCVPISNHLYFYWYRQILGQKVEFLVSFYNNEISEKSEIFDDQFSVERPDGSNFTLKIRSTKLEDSAMYFCASTTQGVLYEQYFGPGTRLTVT.

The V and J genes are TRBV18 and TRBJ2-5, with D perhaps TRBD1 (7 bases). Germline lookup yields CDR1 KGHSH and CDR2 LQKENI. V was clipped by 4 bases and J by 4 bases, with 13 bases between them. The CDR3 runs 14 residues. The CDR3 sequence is CASSLRQGGETQYF. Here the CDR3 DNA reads TGTGCCAGCTCACTCCGACAGGGAGGAGAGACCCAGTACTTC.

The CDR3 coding sequence is TGCAGCGTGGCTTGGGGGGTCGGGACTGAAGCTTTCTTT. It encodes CSVAWGVGTEAFF. This chain links TRBV29-1 with TRBJ1-1; possible D gene TRBD1, 5 bases. Germline CDR1 and CDR2: SQVTM and ANQGSEA. The CDR3 runs 13 residues. Deletions cut 6 bases from V and 5 bases from J, with 16 bases between.

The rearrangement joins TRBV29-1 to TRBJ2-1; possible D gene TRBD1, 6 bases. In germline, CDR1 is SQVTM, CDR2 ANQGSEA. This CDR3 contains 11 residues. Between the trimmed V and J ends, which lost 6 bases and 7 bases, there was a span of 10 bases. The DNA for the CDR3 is TGCAGCGTACCGCAGGGGAATGAGCAGTTCTTC. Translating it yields CSVPQGNEQFF.

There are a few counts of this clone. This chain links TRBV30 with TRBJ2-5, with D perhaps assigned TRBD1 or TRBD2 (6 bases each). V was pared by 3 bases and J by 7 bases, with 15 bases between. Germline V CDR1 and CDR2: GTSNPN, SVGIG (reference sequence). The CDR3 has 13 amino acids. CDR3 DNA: TGTGCCTGGAGACCGGGGGCATGGGGGACCCAGTACTTC. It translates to CAWRPGAWGTQYF.

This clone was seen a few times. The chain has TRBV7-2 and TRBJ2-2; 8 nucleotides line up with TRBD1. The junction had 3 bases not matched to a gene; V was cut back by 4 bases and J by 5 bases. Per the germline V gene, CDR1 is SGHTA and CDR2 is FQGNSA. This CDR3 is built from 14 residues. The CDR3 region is CASSYYRGTGELFF. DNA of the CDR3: TGTGCCAGCAGCTATTACAGGGGGACCGGGGAGCTGTTTTTT.

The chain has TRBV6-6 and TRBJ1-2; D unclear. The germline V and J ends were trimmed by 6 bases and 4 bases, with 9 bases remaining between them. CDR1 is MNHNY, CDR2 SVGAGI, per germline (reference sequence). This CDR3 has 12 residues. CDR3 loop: CASRGGLYGYTF. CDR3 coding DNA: TGTGCCAGCAGGGGCGGGCTCTATGGCTACACCTTC.